The entry below describes one TCR beta chain. These data belong to a study of blood T cell repertoires in COVID-19. Study summary: Sources were T cells, B-cell-depleted T cells, or PBMCs; the material itself was cDNA or gDNA.

Profiled with immunoSEQ multiplex PCR; TCRdb holds only in-frame clones, not every one. The sample gives approximately 80,000 clones, roughly four fifths of which show up once; about 2% is in the top ten. V lost 1 base and J lost 3, with 6 bases in between. There are 13 residues in the CDR3. The germline V gene encodes CDR1 SEHNR and CDR2 FQNEAQ (reference sequence). The sample comprised peripheral blood. The sequence came from a woman between 65 and 79 years old with acute or convalescent COVID-19. This chain joins TRBV7-9 and TRBJ1-1; D is unclear. The CDR3 DNA is TGTGCCAGCAGCTTAGACGGGGACACTGAAGCTTTCTTT. The encoded protein is CASSLDGDTEAFF.